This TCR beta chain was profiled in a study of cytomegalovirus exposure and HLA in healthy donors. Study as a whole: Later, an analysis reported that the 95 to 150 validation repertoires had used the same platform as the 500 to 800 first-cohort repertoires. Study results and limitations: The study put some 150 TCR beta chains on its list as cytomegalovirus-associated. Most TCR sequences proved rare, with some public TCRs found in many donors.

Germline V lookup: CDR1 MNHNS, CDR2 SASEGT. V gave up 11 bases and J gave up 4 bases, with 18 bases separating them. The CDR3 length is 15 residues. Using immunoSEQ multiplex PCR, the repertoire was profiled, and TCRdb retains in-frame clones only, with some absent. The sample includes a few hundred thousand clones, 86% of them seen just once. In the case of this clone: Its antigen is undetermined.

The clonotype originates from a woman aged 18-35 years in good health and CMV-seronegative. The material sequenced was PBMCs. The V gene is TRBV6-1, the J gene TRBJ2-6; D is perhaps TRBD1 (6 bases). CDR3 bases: TGTGCCGGTCAGACAGGTTCGGCCGGGGCCAACGTCCTGACTTTC. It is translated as CAGQTGSAGANVLTF.